The entry below gives a single TCR beta chain sequence along with its context. Given a much more abundant clone one base away, this may be a read error. RNA was extracted from bulk tissue without any cell sorting. The normal lung tissue was taken more than 3 cm from the tumor edge. This sample is part of a study of tumor and adjacent non-tumor tissue in lung cancer. On the study more broadly: The cohort had 12 adenocarcinoma, 2 squamous cell and 1 small cell patients.

The CDR3 is 13 residues long. CDR1 MDHEN and CDR2 SYDVKM come from the germline V gene. TCRbeta libraries were built with three rounds of nested PCR, modified from ARM-PCR. TCRdb independently ran MiXCR on the multiplex PCR reads; one entry per CDR3 protein. The sample lists 90,000 to 100,000 distinct CDR3 sequences; about 80% were seen once. The rearrangement links TRBV28 to TRBJ2-7; D is uncertain. The receptor was derived from a man aged 60-69 years with small cell lung cancer. Sequencing was performed on distant non-tumor lung tissue. The CDR3, as DNA: TGTGCCAGCAGGAGTGGACGGATCTACAAGCAGTACTTC. It encodes CASRSGRIYKQYF.